The 5 T cell receptor beta chains below were found in one sample sequenced in a study of cytomegalovirus exposure and HLA in healthy donors. The study ran its PCR with 60 Vbeta and 13 Jbeta primers. Sequencing used immunoSEQ multiplex PCR; TCRdb keeps in-frame clones, though not all of them. The sample includes 140,000 to 150,000 clones, nearly 80% of them seen just once. Sequencing was performed on PBMCs. The source is a man between 40 and 49 years old in good health and CMV-seropositive.

J is TRBJ1-5 and V is TRBV4-3, with TRBD1 matching 8 bases. V lost 6 bases, J lost 5 bases, and 9 bases stayed unmatched. This CDR3 region has 15 residues. Germline CDR1 LGHNA, CDR2 YSLEER. The CDR3 DNA is TGCGCCAGCAGTCGGACAGGGCGACACGATCAGCCCCAGCATTTT. It translates to CASSRTGRHDQPQHF.

This clone was counted a single time. The chain links TRBV7-2 to TRBJ1-6; no clear D gene. This CDR3 region has 15 residues. CDR1 SGHTA and CDR2 FQGNSA come from the germline V gene. Trimming left V 1 base short and J 6 bases short, with 10 bases between. The CDR3 region is CASSLELVPNSPLHF. The CDR3 DNA sequence: TGTGCCAGCAGCTTAGAGCTGGTCCCTAATTCACCCCTCCACTTT.

The chain combines TRBV28 with TRBJ1-5, with TRBD1 matching over 9 bases. The trim removed 6 bases at V and 0 bases at J, leaving 3 bases unmatched. Per the germline V gene, CDR1 is MDHEN and CDR2 is SYDVKM. The CDR3 length is 15 residues. CDR3 sequence (DNA): TGTGCCAGCAGGGGGACAGGGATTAGCAATCAGCCCCAGCATTTT. Protein product: CASRGTGISNQPQHF. Full variable domain (remainder filled in from reference TRBV28 and TRBJ1-5): DVKVTQSSRYLVKRTGEKVFLECVQDMDHENMFWYRQDPGLGLRLIYFSYDVKMKEKGDIPEGYSVSREKKERFSLILESASTNQTSMYLCASRGTGISNQPQHFGDGTRLSIL.

The chain is built from TRBV28 and TRBJ1-5, with D possibly being TRBD1 (6 bases). Germline-derived CDR1 and CDR2 are MDHEN and SYDVKM. This CDR3 has 16 amino acids. V shed 2 bases and J shed 4 bases, with 15 bases lying between them. The CDR3 here is CASSLIGGAINQPQHF. CDR3 DNA: TGTGCCAGCAGTTTAATAGGGGGAGCAATTAATCAGCCCCAGCATTTT.

This chain uses TRBV7-8 with TRBJ2-5; TRBD2 matches at 7 bases. Germline CDR1 and CDR2: SGHVS and FQNEAQ. Trimming removed 5 bases from V and 5 bases from J; junction bases left unmatched: 20. The CDR3 extends over 18 amino acids. The CDR3 DNA reads TGTGCCAGCAGCCCGGGTTTATTTGCGGGAGATCATGGGGAGACCCAGTACTTC. This encodes CASSPGLFAGDHGETQYF.